This T cell receptor beta chain appears in the sequencing data of a study of blood T cell repertoires in COVID-19. In the study overall: Both acute and convalescent COVID-19 samples were obtained from the United States, Italy and Spain. PBMCs, B-cell-depleted T cells, or T cells were the source of the cDNA or gDNA that made up the material.

The V gene end was trimmed by 0 bases and the J gene end by 5 bases; junction bases not matched to a gene: 1. The V gene's germline CDR1 is SGHRS and CDR2 YFSETQ. There are 14 residues in the CDR3. The Seattle site enrolled patients during active infection and followed them longitudinally. Authors' analysis steps: Reference gene primer amplification in the assay estimated nucleated cell counts. Measured with immunoSEQ multiplex PCR; TCRdb has only the in-frame clones, and not every one. V and J calls and clone size come straight from that table; D and trimming were deduced from the DNA. The sample yields 200,000 to 250,000 clones, around 80% seen once.

V is TRBV5-1 and J is TRBJ2-3; 9 nucleotides agree with TRBD2. The sample was peripheral blood. The sequence derives from a woman aged 25 to 39 with COVID-19, enrolled during active disease. This chain's CDR3 is CASSLATSGDTQYF. CDR3 nucleotide sequence: TGCGCCAGCAGCTTGGCGACTAGCGGAGATACGCAGTATTTT.